What follows describes a single TCR beta chain. The data belong to a study of blood T cell repertoires in COVID-19. About the study: Samples taken during acute and convalescent COVID-19 were collected in the United States, Italy and Spain.

Profiled with immunoSEQ multiplex PCR; TCRdb holds only in-frame clones, not every one. Of about 190,000 clones in the sample, roughly four fifths were seen once. Sequences were obtained from peripheral blood. The receptor comes from a man aged 30 to 39 with active or convalescent COVID-19.

This CDR3 is CASSSTTVPGPQHF. In nucleotides, the CDR3 is TGTGCCAGCAGCTCCACGACGGTACCGGGGCCCCAGCATTTT. The V gene is TRBV7-2, the J gene TRBJ1-5; no clear D. Trimming pared 4 bases from V and 9 bases from J, leaving 16 bases between. Germline lookup yields CDR1 SGHTA and CDR2 FQGNSA. The CDR3 loop spans 14 amino acids.